These 14 T cell receptor beta chains share one sample of origin, sequenced in a study of beta chain features in type 1 diabetes. The investigators reverse transcribed all of the isolated RNA, so they sequenced expressed TCRB transcripts. The data were produced by immunoSEQ multiplex PCR, yet TCRdb's version contains in-frame clones alone and is incomplete. Here the sample spans approximately 340,000 clones, roughly 16% being singletons. Material: naive CD4+ T cells from blood. Receptors were obtained from a woman under 30 in good health.

This clone has a handful of counts. The V and J genes are TRBV19 and TRBJ2-7; 8 bases line up with TRBD2. This CDR3 has 15 amino acids. V gave up 3 bases and J gave up 2 bases; unmatched junction bases: 6. Germline V CDR1 and CDR2: LNHDA, SQIVND (reference sequence). CDR3 sequence: CASSISAGAPYEQYF. CDR3 DNA: TGTGCCAGTAGTATCTCAGCGGGAGCACCCTACGAGCAGTACTTC. The full variable domain, completed using reference TRBV19 and TRBJ2-7, is DGGITQSPKYLFRKEGQNVTLSCEQNLNHDAMYWYRQDPGQGLRLIYYSQIVNDFQKGDIAEGYSVSREKKESFPLTVTSAQKNPTAFYLCASSISAGAPYEQYFGPGTRLTVT.

The chain uses TRBV29-1 and TRBJ1-5, with D unresolved. The CDR3 loop spans 14 amino acids. V gave up 5 bases and J gave up 3 bases, with 14 bases separating them. The germline gives CDR1 SQVTM, CDR2 ANQGSEA. CDR3 region: CSVRGRELNQPQHF. CDR3 nucleotide sequence: TGCAGCGTTAGAGGGAGGGAACTCAATCAGCCCCAGCATTTT.

The chain has TRBV5-6 and TRBJ2-7, with 8 bases that match TRBD1. Trimming removed 4 bases from V and 2 bases from J; junction bases left unmatched: 8. The CDR3 has 15 residues. CDR1 is SGHDT and CDR2 is YYEEEE in the germline V gene. Written as DNA, the CDR3 is TGTGCCAGCAGCCGAACGGGACAGGTCCCCTACGAGCAGTACTTC. This sequence encodes CASSRTGQVPYEQYF.

This clone showed up just a few times. The V and J genes are TRBV18 and TRBJ2-1, with unresolved D. V lost 3 bases, J lost 10 bases, and 19 bases lay in between. CDR3 length: 15 residues. The V gene's germline CDR1 is KGHSH and CDR2 LQKENI. The CDR3 DNA is TGTGCCAGCTCACCCCGAGGAATTTCGAACCGGGAGCAGTTCTTC. It codes for CASSPRGISNREQFF.

The CDR3 loop reads CASSQAPPGSGSEYTQYF. The CDR3 DNA is TGTGCCAGCAGCCAAGCTCCCCCTGGAAGCGGGAGCGAGTATACGCAGTATTTT. The chain combines TRBV4-2 with TRBJ2-3; 8 nucleotides match TRBD2. Germline V CDR1 and CDR2: LGHNA, YNFKEQ. V trimming: 1 base; J trimming: 7 bases; junction bases outside the gene matches: 16. The CDR3 covers 18 residues.

There are a few counts of this clone. The chain is built from TRBV18 and TRBJ2-5, with 7 bases identical to TRBD2. V shed 0 bases and J 5 bases; nucleotides not matched to a gene: 6. Germline loops: CDR1 KGHSH, CDR2 LQKENI. CDR3 size: 15 residues. The CDR3 here is CASSPPMLAAETQYF. The CDR3 region has the DNA TGTGCCAGCTCACCACCGATGCTAGCGGCGGAGACCCAGTACTTC.

This clone was recorded a few times. V and J are TRBV6-1 and TRBJ1-5; 8 bases fit TRBD1. The germline V gene encodes CDR1 MNHNS and CDR2 SASEGT. V lost 4 bases to trimming and J lost 7 bases; unmatched junction nucleotides: 6. The CDR3 spans 14 residues. CDR3 DNA: TGTGCCAGCAGTGGGACAGGGCCTGACCAGCCCCAGCATTTT. It translates to CASSGTGPDQPQHF.

V and J are TRBV4-1 and TRBJ2-7, with 7 positions matching TRBD2. The CDR3 loop spans 13 amino acids. In germline, CDR1 is MGHRA, CDR2 YSYEKL. The trim removed 3 bases at V and 5 bases at J, leaving 4 bases unmatched. The CDR3 bases are TGCGCCAGCAGCCAGTTCGGGAGGCACGAGCAGTACTTC. Translation gives CASSQFGRHEQYF.

The chain links TRBV10-3 to TRBJ2-7, with a weak D call TRBD1 (6 bases). V shed 4 bases and J shed 6 bases, with 10 bases lying between them. The CDR3 consists of 12 residues. Germline CDR1 and CDR2: ENHRY and SYGVKD. This CDR3 reads CAISGQAIEQYF. The CDR3 DNA sequence: TGTGCCATCAGTGGACAGGCGATCGAGCAGTACTTC.

This clone was detected only a few times. The chain has TRBV7-9 and TRBJ2-7; TRBD1 matches at 9 bases. V was pared by 5 bases and J by 2 bases, with 4 bases of the junction left unmatched. The germline gives CDR1 SEHNR, CDR2 FQNEAQ (reference sequence). This CDR3 has 14 amino acids. The CDR3 spells CASSHNRGPYEQYF. In nucleotides, the CDR3 is TGTGCCAGCAGCCACAACAGGGGGCCCTACGAGCAGTACTTC.

This clone has just a few counts. V is TRBV19 and J is TRBJ1-5; tentative D call: TRBD1 (6 bases). Germline CDR1 reads LNHDA; CDR2 reads SQIVND (reference sequence). This CDR3 has 13 residues. V shed 10 bases and J shed 1 base, with 11 bases lying between them. The CDR3 DNA follows: TGTGCCACCCAACAGGGCAGCAATCAGCCCCAGCATTTT. This translates into CATQQGSNQPQHF.

This clone was recorded a few times. The chain links TRBV5-1 to TRBJ1-2, with D unclear. This CDR3 has 12 amino acids. Germline assignment: CDR1 SGHRS and CDR2 YFSETQ. V was clipped by 1 base and J by 6 bases, with 7 bases between them. The CDR3 nucleotides read TGCGCCAGCAGCTTGTACGGGGATGGCTACACCTTC. This sequence encodes CASSLYGDGYTF.

Details on this clone: Different DNA sequences within this sample yield the same CDR3. This rearrangement joins TRBV28 to TRBJ2-7; the match to TRBD1 covers 7 bases. The ends lost 5 bases at V and 0 bases at J; junction bases unmatched: 7. The CDR3 has 15 amino acids. Germline CDR1 MDHEN, CDR2 SYDVKM. The CDR3 is CASSRPGQSSYEQYF. CDR3 nucleotide sequence: TGTGCCAGCAGTCGCCCGGGACAGAGCTCCTACGAGCAGTACTTC. The entire variable domain, with the rest obtained from reference TRBV28 and TRBJ2-7, is as follows: DVKVTQSSRYLVKRTGEKVFLECVQDMDHENMFWYRQDPGLGLRLIYFSYDVKMKEKGDIPEGYSVSREKKERFSLILESASTNQTSMYLCASSRPGQSSYEQYFGPGTRLTVT.

This clone was picked up a small number of times. The chain uses TRBV30 and TRBJ1-5, with D hard to call. In germline, CDR1 is GTSNPN, CDR2 SVGIG (reference sequence). V lost 1 base and J 5 bases, leaving 9 bases between the germline ends. This CDR3 spans 13 amino acids. CDR3 nucleotides: TGTGCCTGGAGTGCCTTCCGTGATCAGCCCCAGCATTTT. This sequence encodes CAWSAFRDQPQHF.